The clone carrying this T cell receptor (beta chain) was seen at least ten times. Its cognate antigen is unknown. This sample is drawn from a study of T cells in Graves' hyperthyroidism and ophthalmopathy. The wider study: Staff took peripheral blood when the initial diagnosis was made, before any treatment began.

Whole-study findings and limits: It was a median roughly six months before onset that the model predicted ophthalmopathy.

Aged 18 to 65, the patients had hyperthyroidism that was newly diagnosed and had lasted under 2 months. Together with thyroid ultrasound, orbital computed tomography, serum thyroxine and TRAb, clinical symptoms were used for diagnoses. Template material for amplifying TCR beta CDR3 regions consisted of RNA transcripts. The primer set for the first-round RT-PCR of the TCR CDR3 was HTBI. TCRdb re-derived calls from the multiplex PCR reads in MiXCR, one entry per CDR3 protein. The repertoire consists of about 420,000 distinct CDR3 sequences, with approximately 14% occurring once and the leading ten covering around an eighth. Sequencing was performed on blood. The TCR comes from a woman between 18 and 29 years old with Graves' hyperthyroidism.

CDR3 region: CASSYSMSTDTQYF. Here the CDR3 DNA reads TGTGCCAGCAGTTATTCAATGAGCACAGATACGCAGTATTTT. The rearrangement links TRBV28 to TRBJ2-3, with D hard to call. Deletions cut 4 bases from V and 0 bases from J, with 8 bases between. Germline values: CDR1 MDHEN, CDR2 SYDVKM. This CDR3 has 14 residues.